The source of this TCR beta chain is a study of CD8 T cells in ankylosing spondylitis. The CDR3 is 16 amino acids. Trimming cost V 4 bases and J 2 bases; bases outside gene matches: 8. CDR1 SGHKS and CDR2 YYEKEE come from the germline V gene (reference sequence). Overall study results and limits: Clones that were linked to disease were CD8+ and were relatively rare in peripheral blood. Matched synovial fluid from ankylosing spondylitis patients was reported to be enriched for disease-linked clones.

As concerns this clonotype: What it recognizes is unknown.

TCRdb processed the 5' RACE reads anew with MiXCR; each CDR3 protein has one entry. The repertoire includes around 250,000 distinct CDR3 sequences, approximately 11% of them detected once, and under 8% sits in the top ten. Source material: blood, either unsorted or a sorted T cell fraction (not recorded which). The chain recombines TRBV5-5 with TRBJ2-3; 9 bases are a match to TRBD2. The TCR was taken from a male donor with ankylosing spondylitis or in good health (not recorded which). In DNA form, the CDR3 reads TGTGCCAGCAGCACCCTAGCGGGGAGTTACACAGATACGCAGTATTTT. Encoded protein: CASSTLAGSYTDTQYF.